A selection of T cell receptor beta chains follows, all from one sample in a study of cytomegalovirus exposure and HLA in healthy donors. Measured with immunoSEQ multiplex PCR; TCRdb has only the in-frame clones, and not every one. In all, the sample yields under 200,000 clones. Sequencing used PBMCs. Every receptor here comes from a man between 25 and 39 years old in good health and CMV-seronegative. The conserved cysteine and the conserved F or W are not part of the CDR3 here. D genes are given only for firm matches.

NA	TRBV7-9	ASSAGGVNEKLF
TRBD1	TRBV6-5	ASSNPDRSEF
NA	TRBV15	ATSGTPEYGYT
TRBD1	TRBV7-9	ASSPPGQGDLNTEAF
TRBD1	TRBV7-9	ASGSGQGNTEAF
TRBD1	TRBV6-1	ASSELTGGWTDTQY
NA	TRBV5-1	ASSLGGTNTGELF
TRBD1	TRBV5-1	ASSSGTGEVGYT
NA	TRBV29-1	SVGPGVGFETQY
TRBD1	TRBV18	ASSSDRGWSNEKLF
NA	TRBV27	ASGGEETQY
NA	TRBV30	AQDTSRLLRETQY
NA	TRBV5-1	ASSFPDTNYGYT
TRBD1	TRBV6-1	ASRFGTDEGEAF
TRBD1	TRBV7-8	ASSLVPGQGRRGTEAF
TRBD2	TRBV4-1	ASSQASPGGAKNIQY
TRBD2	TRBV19	ASRSGTSGRNEQF
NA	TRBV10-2	ASSETLGETQY
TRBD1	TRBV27	ASSPRFSQGASTEAF
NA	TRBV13	ASSSGYEQY
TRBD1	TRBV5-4	ASSLETGGGYT
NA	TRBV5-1	ASSLVWGTSQGEQY
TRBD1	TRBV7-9	ASSLVDTGEEQY
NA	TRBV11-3	ASSLQASDTQY
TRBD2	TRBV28	ASSSQGWGGRNTDTQY
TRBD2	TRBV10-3	AISRLAGGWNEQF
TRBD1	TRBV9	ASSVTWDRGAAF
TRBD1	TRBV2	ASSPGQGETQY
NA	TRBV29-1	SVVGQRLNTEAF
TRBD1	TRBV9	ASSPVIDRALYEQY
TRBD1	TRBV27	ASSPGTGHHQPQH
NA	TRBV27	ASSLGTLYDGPQH
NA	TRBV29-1	SVGSHRYGYT
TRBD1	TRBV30	AWKQGVRDTEAF
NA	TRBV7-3	ASSVVAVANTGELF
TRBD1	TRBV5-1	ASSFRDSQETQY
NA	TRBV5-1	ASSPGTRDLSGMNTEAF
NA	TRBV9	ASSVADNEQF
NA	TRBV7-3	ASSPQVSYNEQF
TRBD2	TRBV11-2	ASSFTLAGVFRETQY
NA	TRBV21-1	ASSTGHPNQPQH
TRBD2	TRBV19	ASSFIRTSGSGNEQF
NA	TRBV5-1	ASSLGEGHNEQF